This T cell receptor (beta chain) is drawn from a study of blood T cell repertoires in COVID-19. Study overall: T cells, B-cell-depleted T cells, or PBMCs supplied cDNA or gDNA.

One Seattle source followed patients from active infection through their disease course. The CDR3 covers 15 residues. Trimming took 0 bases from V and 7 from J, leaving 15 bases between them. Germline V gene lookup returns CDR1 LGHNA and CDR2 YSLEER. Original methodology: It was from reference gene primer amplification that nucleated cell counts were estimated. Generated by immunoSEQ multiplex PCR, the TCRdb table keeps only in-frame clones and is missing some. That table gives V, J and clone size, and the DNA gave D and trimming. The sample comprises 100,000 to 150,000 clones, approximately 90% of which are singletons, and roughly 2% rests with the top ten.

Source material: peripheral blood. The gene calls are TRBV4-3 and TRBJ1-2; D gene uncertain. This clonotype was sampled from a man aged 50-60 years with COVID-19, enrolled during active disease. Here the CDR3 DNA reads TGCGCCAGCAGCCAAGACCGGGGAAGGCCGGGTGGCTACACCTTC. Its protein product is CASSQDRGRPGGYTF.